The 31 T cell receptor beta chains in this list originate from one sample, sequenced in a study of blood T cells in healthy people across ages. Through a sample-barcoded 5' primer and a J-beta primer mix, a second PCR was run for roughly 7 to 12 cycles. TCRdb reprocessed the 5' RACE reads via MiXCR and lists one record per CDR3 protein. The sample has about 780,000 distinct CDR3 sequences, around half seen once; the top ten hold 18%. Source material: blood. These receptors all come from a man of 80 years or more in good health.

Of note for this clonotype: A much more abundant neighbour one base away suggests this may be a read error. The rearrangement links TRBV3-1 to TRBJ2-5; D call uncertain. Germline lookup yields CDR1 LGHDT and CDR2 YNNKEL (reference sequence). The V gene lost 1 base and the J gene lost 7 bases, with 16 bases spanning the gap. The CDR3 totals 15 residues. The CDR3 DNA sequence: TGTGCCAGCAGCCAAGTCGGCAGACTTAAAGGGACCCAGTACTTC. Translating it yields CASSQVGRLKGTQYF.

The rearrangement joins TRBV20-1 to TRBJ2-5, with D perhaps matching TRBD2 (6 bases). Trimming stripped 0 bases from V and 4 bases from J, with 15 bases between. This CDR3 has 15 amino acids. In germline, CDR1 is DFQATT, CDR2 SNEGSKA (reference sequence). CDR3 sequence: CSARDPTPEGETQYF. The DNA of the CDR3 is TGCAGTGCTAGAGATCCCACTCCGGAGGGAGAGACCCAGTACTTC.

V usage is TRBV24-1 and J usage is TRBJ2-1, with D possibly being TRBD2 (6 bases). Germline loops: CDR1 KGHDR, CDR2 SFDVKD. Trimming removed 9 bases from V and 7 bases from J, with 12 bases in between. This CDR3 comprises 12 residues. The CDR3 protein is CATGGTGNEQFF. As DNA, the CDR3 is TGTGCCACCGGAGGGACGGGGAATGAGCAGTTCTTC.

Worth noting for this clonotype: A junction end diverges from the germline sequence, so it may reflect a read error. The gene calls are TRBV2 and TRBJ2-5, with D perhaps TRBD2 (5 bases). Germline values: CDR1 SNHLY, CDR2 FYNNEI. The CDR3 loop spans 14 amino acids. For the CDR3, the DNA is TGTGTCAGCAGTGCGTTGGAGGTGGGAGAGGCCCAGTACTTC. Its translation is CVSSALEVGEAQYF.

J is TRBJ2-5 and V is TRBV5-1, with a possible D match to TRBD1 (5 bases). CDR1 is SGHRS, CDR2 YFSETQ, per germline. CDR3 length: 15 residues. V dropped 0 bases and J dropped 11 bases, with 20 bases sitting between them. CDR3 amino acids: CASSLAQGHLDEQYF. As DNA, the CDR3 is TGCGCCAGCAGCTTGGCGCAGGGCCATCTCGATGAGCAGTACTTC.

Only a few counts were recorded for this clonotype. This chain joins TRBV5-1 and TRBJ2-5, with TRBD1 matching over 7 bases. CDR1 and CDR2 from the germline V gene are SGHRS and YFSETQ. Germline trimming cut 4 bases from V and 2 bases from J; bases unmatched to any gene: 8. The CDR3 runs to 15 residues. The CDR3 protein is CASSLTGQPQETQYF. The CDR3 DNA reads TGCGCCAGCAGCCTAACGGGACAGCCGCAAGAGACCCAGTACTTC.

As concerns this clonotype: Being one base from a much bigger clone, this may be a read error. The V gene is TRBV7-2, the J gene TRBJ2-5, with D perhaps TRBD2 (5 bases). CDR1 is SGHTA, CDR2 FQGNSA, per germline. The CDR3 is 12 residues long. DNA for the CDR3: TGTGCCAGCAGCGATCCCCGGGATGAGCAGCACTTC. This gives the protein CASSDPRDEQHF.

This clonotype has a single count. The V call is TRBV15, the J call TRBJ2-3; either TRBD1 or TRBD2 may supply D (5 bases each). Germline V CDR1 and CDR2: LNHNV, YYDKDF (reference sequence). The V end was cut by 1 base, the J end by 6 bases, with 11 bases between. The CDR3 extends over 14 amino acids. CDR3 amino acids: CATSRVGTIDTQYF. In DNA form, the CDR3 reads TGTGCCACCAGCAGAGTAGGGACCATCGATACGCAGTATTTT.

This rearrangement joins TRBV7-2 to TRBJ2-7, with 8 bases lining up with TRBD2. This CDR3 spans 13 amino acids. V lost 5 bases and J lost 6; bases outside the gene matches: 6. Germline lookup yields CDR1 SGHTA and CDR2 FQGNSA. CDR3 sequence: CASSADGRGEQYF. Written as DNA, the CDR3 is TGTGCCAGCAGCGCCGACGGGAGGGGCGAGCAGTACTTC.

V usage is TRBV19 and J usage is TRBJ2-7; D possibly corresponds to TRBD2 (5 bases). The germline gives CDR1 LNHDA, CDR2 SQIVND (reference sequence). Trimming took 5 bases from V and 9 from J, leaving 17 bases between them. The CDR3 runs to 13 residues. The CDR3 bases are TGTGCCAGTAGTGCGGGCTCGGCATCGGTGCAGTACTTC. Encoded protein: CASSAGSASVQYF. The full variable domain, rest sourced from reference TRBV19 and TRBJ2-7, is DGGITQSPKYLFRKEGQNVTLSCEQNLNHDAMYWYRQDPGQGLRLIYYSQIVNDFQKGDIAEGYSVSREKKESFPLTVTSAQKNPTAFYLCASSAGSASVQYFGPGTRLTVT.

Of note for this clonotype: This could be a read error, since a much larger clone is one nucleotide away. The chain employs TRBV21-1 and TRBJ2-5. TRBV21-1 is annotated as a pseudogene. The CDR3 extends over 16 amino acids. The CDR3 DNA reads as TGTGCCAGCAGCAAATATTTCAGTACGAAAAAAGAGACCCAGTACTTC. It translates to CASSKYFSTKKETQYF.

This clonotype has a single count. The chain employs TRBV7-3 and TRBJ2-1; 9 bases align to TRBD2. With V trimmed by 5 bases and J by 7 bases, 3 bases remained unmatched. The germline V gene has CDR1 SGHTA and CDR2 FQGTGA. The CDR3 has 13 residues. The CDR3 DNA reads TGTGCCAGCAGCCAGCGGGGGGCGAATGAGCAGTTCTTC. Amino acids: CASSQRGANEQFF.

The chain couples TRBV30 to TRBJ2-6; 8 bases line up with TRBD1. Trimming removed 4 bases from V and 2 bases from J; junction bases left unmatched: 1. Germline V gene lookup returns CDR1 GTSNPN and CDR2 SVGIG (reference sequence). This CDR3 contains 14 residues. As DNA, the CDR3 is TGTGCCTGGATGGGACAGGCTGGGGCCAACGTCCTGACTTTC. Translation gives CAWMGQAGANVLTF.

The V gene is TRBV20-1, the J gene TRBJ1-1; D may be TRBD1 (5 bases). The length of the CDR3 is 11 residues. The ends were cut back, 6 bases at V and 7 bases at J, with 12 bases in the middle. The germline V gene encodes CDR1 DFQATT and CDR2 SNEGSKA (reference sequence). CDR3 sequence (DNA): TGCAGTGCCCAGCGACAGATTGAAGCTTTCTTT. Translation: CSAQRQIEAFF.

CDR3 region: CASSEGLETQPQHF. CDR3 nucleotide sequence: TGTGCCAGCAGTGAGGGTCTTGAGACTCAGCCCCAGCATTTT. This chain uses TRBV2 with TRBJ1-5; no reliable D call. Trimming stripped 3 bases from V and 6 bases from J, with 12 bases between. The CDR3 is 14 residues long. The V gene's germline CDR1 is SNHLY and CDR2 FYNNEI.

This clonotype was seen many times. This chain links TRBV7-2 with TRBJ2-5; D gene unclear. Per the germline V gene, CDR1 is SGHTA and CDR2 is FQGNSA. This CDR3 contains 16 residues. The ends were cut back, 0 bases at V and 1 base at J, with 12 bases in the middle. The CDR3 coding sequence is TGTGCCAGCAGCTTAGCAAGTGGGTATGGCCAAGAGACCCAGTACTTC. It is translated as CASSLASGYGQETQYF.

The chain combines TRBV20-1 with TRBJ2-1, with 7 bases aligning to TRBD2. Losses at the gene ends were 3 bases for V and 8 bases for J; bases not matched to a gene: 13. The CDR3 extends over 15 amino acids. Germline CDR1 reads DFQATT; CDR2 reads SNEGSKA (reference sequence). CDR3: CSASGRGEGADEQFF. CDR3 coding DNA: TGCAGTGCTAGTGGTCGGGGGGAGGGCGCAGATGAGCAGTTCTTC.

The V call is TRBV6-2 or TRBV6-3, the J call TRBJ2-6; no reliable D call. In germline, CDR1 is MNHEY, CDR2 SVGEGT. Trimming cost V 0 bases and J 6 bases, with 15 bases left between them. This CDR3 contains 17 residues. The CDR3 DNA is TGTGCCAGCAGTTACTCGAAAGGTCGGTTAGCGGCCAACGTCCTGACTTTC. It specifies CASSYSKGRLAANVLTF.

V and J are TRBV6-5 and TRBJ1-4, with 7 nucleotides matching TRBD1. Germline CDR1 and CDR2: MNHEY and SVGAGI. This CDR3 has 14 residues. The J segment lost 0 bases and the V segment lost 6 bases, leaving 1 base of the junction unmatched. CDR3 bases: TGTGCCAGCAGGACAGGGACAACTAATGAAAAACTGTTTTTT. Residues: CASRTGTTNEKLFF.

The chain has TRBV7-3 and TRBJ2-2; 9 bases are a match to TRBD1. The germline gives CDR1 SGHTA, CDR2 FQGTGA. The CDR3 contains 16 residues. The junction had 6 bases not matched to a gene; V was cut back by 6 bases and J by 1 base. The CDR3 is CASRFPGQGNTGELFF. As DNA, the CDR3 is TGTGCCAGCAGGTTCCCGGGACAGGGGAACACCGGGGAGCTGTTTTTT.

This clonotype was recorded at least ten times. The V gene is TRBV3-1, the J gene TRBJ2-1; D gene uncertain. CDR1 LGHDT and CDR2 YNNKEL come from the germline V gene (reference sequence). The CDR3 has 15 amino acids. Trimming shortened V by 1 base and J by 5 bases, and 12 bases separated the two germline ends. Here the CDR3 reads CASSQVDAADNEQFF. The CDR3 DNA follows: TGTGCCAGCAGCCAAGTTGACGCCGCCGACAATGAGCAGTTCTTC.

The V gene is TRBV7-3, the J gene TRBJ2-1; 9 nucleotides match TRBD1. This CDR3 comprises 17 residues. The V segment lost 5 bases and the J segment 4 bases; nucleotides outside the gene matches: 12. Germline V gene lookup returns CDR1 SGHTA and CDR2 FQGTGA. The chain's CDR3 is CASSRTGEGQGYNEQFF. The CDR3 DNA reads TGTGCCAGCAGCCGAACAGGAGAGGGACAGGGTTACAATGAGCAGTTCTTC. The full variable domain, rest sourced from reference TRBV7-3 and TRBJ2-1, is GAGVSQTPSNKVTEKGKYVELRCDPISGHTALYWYRQSLGQGPEFLIYFQGTGAADDSGLPNDRFFAVRPEGSVSTLKIQRTERGDSAVYLCASSRTGEGQGYNEQFFGPGTRLTVL.

The chain combines TRBV4-1 with TRBJ1-6, with D maybe TRBD1 (5 bases). Germline-derived CDR1 and CDR2 are MGHRA and YSYEKL. V lost 0 bases, J lost 7 bases, and 13 bases lay in between. CDR3 size: 16 residues. CDR3 nucleotides: TGCGCCAGCAGCCAAGATCCAGGGTCTTCCAATTCACCCCTCCACTTT. This encodes CASSQDPGSSNSPLHF.

V is TRBV5-1 and J is TRBJ2-3; TRBD2 matches at 9 bases. V lost 0 bases, J lost 3 bases, and 5 bases stayed unmatched. From germline, CDR1 is SGHRS and CDR2 YFSETQ. This CDR3 contains 16 residues. CDR3 residues: CASSLEASGNTDTQYF. CDR3 DNA sequence: TGCGCCAGCAGCTTGGAAGCTAGCGGGAATACAGATACGCAGTATTTT.

This clonotype was counted many times. The chain recombines TRBV23-1 with TRBJ1-1; D is undetermined. TRBV23-1 is annotated as an ORF whose role is uncertain. V lost 5 bases and J 4 bases, leaving 17 bases between the germline ends. The CDR3 spans 15 residues. The CDR3 region is CASSVSRYSGTEAFF. The CDR3, as DNA: TGCGCCAGCAGTGTTTCACGGTACTCAGGCACTGAAGCTTTCTTT.

This chain links TRBV7-8 with TRBJ2-1; 8 bases agree with TRBD2. Trimming removed 4 bases from V and 13 bases from J; junction bases left unmatched: 15. The germline V gene has CDR1 SGHVS and CDR2 FQNEAQ. This CDR3 spans 15 amino acids. CDR3 in DNA: TGTGCCAGCAGCTCGGGACTAGTGGAGATAGAGACCCAGTTCTTC. Amino acid sequence: CASSSGLVEIETQFF.

V and J are TRBV7-2 and TRBJ2-4; no clear D gene. TRBJ2-7 explains the end of the DNA better; the J call may be wrong. There are 15 residues in the CDR3. Germline CDR1 reads SGHTA; CDR2 reads FQGNSA. The CDR3 DNA follows: TGTGCCAGCAGCTTAGAAGGACGGGTTACCTACGAGCAGTACTTC. Protein sequence: CASSLEGRVTYEQYF.

The gene calls are TRBV28 and TRBJ2-1; D is unresolved. The CDR3 has 15 residues. Germline loops: CDR1 MDHEN, CDR2 SYDVKM. Trimming took 2 bases from V and 5 from J, leaving 13 bases between them. The CDR3 DNA is TGTGCCAGCAGTTTACCCCCGGGTTTAAACAATGAGCAGTTCTTC. Translated: CASSLPPGLNNEQFF.

This clonotype was observed once. The chain employs TRBV29-1 and TRBJ2-1; D might be TRBD1 (5 bases). The ends were cut back, 5 bases at V and 2 bases at J, with 19 bases in the middle. This CDR3 is 16 amino acids long. Germline V gene data show CDR1 as SQVTM and CDR2 as ANQGSEA. CDR3 nucleotides: TGCAGCGTTCCGTCCCGGGTCAGGGATACCTACAATGAGCAGTTCTTC. Residues: CSVPSRVRDTYNEQFF.

This clonotype was seen a handful of times. The chain uses TRBV5-1 and TRBJ2-7; D unclear. Between the trimmed V and J ends, which lost 0 bases and 3 bases, there was a span of 7 bases. The CDR3 spans 13 residues. The germline V gene encodes CDR1 SGHRS and CDR2 YFSETQ. The CDR3 bases are TGCGCCAGCAGCTTGGGTGCCCTCTACGAGCAGTACTTC. The encoded protein is CASSLGALYEQYF.

In this sample, this clonotype turned up a few times. The CDR3 nucleotides read TGCAGTGCTAGAGATCAGGTAACTGAAGCTTTCTTT. As protein: CSARDQVTEAFF. This rearrangement joins TRBV20-1 to TRBJ1-1; D ambiguous. V was clipped by 0 bases and J by 5 bases, with 7 bases between them. The germline V gene encodes CDR1 DFQATT and CDR2 SNEGSKA (reference sequence). The CDR3 has 12 residues.